Listed here are 25 T cell receptor beta chains from one sample, sequenced in a study of read filtering for tumor transcriptome and immune sequencing. The library was built from roughly 400 ng RNA with molecular barcoded adaptors for alpha/delta and beta/gamma chains. TCRdb processed the reads anew with MiXCR; each CDR3 protein has one entry. Of about 86,000 distinct CDR3 sequences in the sample, approximately 13% are singletons; the top ten hold more than 12%. The sequenced material came from a population of CD138-negative cells sorted from bone marrow. All receptors come from a donor aged 40 or older with multiple myeloma.

This clonotype was seen only a few times. This sequence may be a read error, since a much larger clone differs from it by one base. Lacking the conserved final phenylalanine or tryptophan, this CDR3 likely reflects a read error. The chain employs TRBV12-3 or TRBV12-4 and TRBJ1-6, with D possibly TRBD1 on 5 matching bases. There are 13 residues in the CDR3. Trimming left V 3 bases short and J 9 bases short, with 9 bases between. As DNA, the CDR3 is TGTGCCAGCAGTTTCGAGGGGAGTTCACCCCTCCACATT. Protein: CASSFEGSSPLHI.

The V call is TRBV5-1, the J call TRBJ2-2; the match to TRBD1 covers 7 bases. Germline V gene sequence: CDR1 SGHRS, CDR2 YFSETQ. After removal of 2 bases from V and 2 bases from J, the junction contained 3 bases not matched to a gene. There are 15 residues in the CDR3. The CDR3 is CASSFDRENTGELFF. CDR3 bases: TGCGCCAGCAGCTTTGACAGGGAAAACACCGGGGAGCTGTTTTTT.

This clonotype has just a few counts. The rearrangement links TRBV7-2 to TRBJ1-1; D unresolved. This CDR3 contains 14 residues. V was clipped by 4 bases and J by 3 bases, with 12 bases between them. Germline CDR1 SGHTA, CDR2 FQGNSA. CDR3: CASSSYMIHTEAFF. For the CDR3, the DNA is TGTGCCAGCAGCTCCTACATGATTCACACTGAAGCTTTCTTT.

This chain joins TRBV19 and TRBJ2-7; TRBD1 aligns across 11 bases. The CDR3 runs to 16 residues. Germline V gives CDR1 LNHDA, CDR2 SQIVND (reference sequence). V was pared by 5 bases and J by 7 bases, with 13 bases of the junction left unmatched. The CDR3 spells CASSVPAGTGGKEQYF. CDR3 sequence (DNA): TGTGCCAGTAGTGTCCCTGCCGGGACAGGGGGAAAAGAGCAGTACTTC.

This chain links TRBV2 with TRBJ2-3, with D uncertain. Trimming took off 2 bases at V and 3 bases at J, with 6 bases between the two ends. The CDR3 contains 13 residues. Germline V lookup: CDR1 SNHLY, CDR2 FYNNEI. The CDR3 nucleotides read TGTGCCAGCAGTGAAACTTCAACAGATACGCAGTATTTT. Protein product: CASSETSTDTQYF.

This clonotype appeared many times. The chain joins TRBV11-3 to TRBJ1-1, with a possible D match to TRBD1 (5 bases). Germline values: CDR1 SGHNT, CDR2 YENEEA. V lost 2 bases and J 5 bases, leaving 9 bases between the germline ends. This CDR3 comprises 13 residues. CDR3 sequence reads: CASSLSPGTEAFF. For the CDR3, the DNA is TGTGCCAGCAGCTTATCGCCAGGGACTGAAGCTTTCTTT.

The table lists this clonotype with many counts. This chain uses TRBV20-1 with TRBJ2-3, with D possibly being TRBD2 (6 bases). The CDR3 is 14 residues long. The germline CDR1 and CDR2 sequences are DFQATT and SNEGSKA (reference sequence). Deletions cut 6 bases from V and 0 bases from J, with 13 bases between. The CDR3 sequence is CSALSGPSTDTQYF. CDR3 sequence (DNA): TGCAGTGCACTTAGCGGCCCTAGCACAGATACGCAGTATTTT.

Comments on this clonotype: A much larger clone lies a single base off, so this may be a read error. The chain combines TRBV25-1 with TRBJ2-5; 7 bases map to TRBD1. Germline values: CDR1 MGHDK, CDR2 SYGVNS. This CDR3 contains 14 residues. In DNA form, the CDR3 reads TGTGCCAGCAGTGAATATGGGCAGGGGGAGACCCAGCACTTC. It codes for CASSEYGQGETQHF.

This clonotype was seen many times. The chain recombines TRBV5-1 with TRBJ1-2; a weak D match, TRBD1 (5 bases). CDR1 and CDR2 (germline): SGHRS, YFSETQ. Trimming cost V 0 bases and J 4 bases, with 13 bases left between them. There are 15 residues in the CDR3. CDR3 amino acids: CASSLEGPEFYGYTF. CDR3 nucleotide sequence: TGCGCCAGCAGCTTGGAGGGACCGGAATTCTATGGCTACACCTTC. The entire variable domain, with the rest obtained from reference TRBV5-1 and TRBJ1-2, is as follows: KAGVTQTPRYLIKTRGQQVTLSCSPISGHRSVSWYQQTPGQGLQFLFEYFSETQRNKGNFPGRFSGRQFSNSRSEMNVSTLELGDSALYLCASSLEGPEFYGYTFGSGTRLTVV.

This clonotype was counted only a few times. Germline is not matched at one junction end, which may reflect a read error. The rearrangement joins TRBV20-1 to TRBJ2-1; 15 nucleotides align to TRBD2. This CDR3 region has 17 residues. CDR1 is DFQATT and CDR2 is SNEGSKA in the germline V gene (reference sequence). CDR3 amino acids: CSARGQGLAGGYSEQFF. The CDR3 coding sequence is TGCAGTGCTAGGGGTCAGGGACTAGCGGGAGGCTACAGTGAGCAGTTCTTC.

Many counts were recorded for this clonotype. V usage is TRBV5-1 and J usage is TRBJ1-5; TRBD1 matches 7 bases. CDR1 and CDR2 (germline): SGHRS, YFSETQ. Trimming cost V 2 bases and J 8 bases; bases outside gene matches: 16. The CDR3 is 17 amino acids. The CDR3 loop is CASSFGLGGPQGEPQHF. CDR3 nucleotide sequence: TGCGCCAGCAGCTTTGGGCTCGGGGGGCCCCAGGGGGAGCCCCAGCATTTT.

The chain employs TRBV9 and TRBJ2-3; tentative D call: TRBD1 (5 bases). The CDR3 has 13 residues. Trimming removed 7 bases from V and 5 bases from J, with 14 bases in between. Germline V CDR1 and CDR2: SGDLS, YYNGEE. Written as DNA, the CDR3 is TGTGCCAGCGGGGCGCTCACCCGAGATACGCAGTATTTT. Encoded protein: CASGALTRDTQYF.

This clonotype was seen a handful of times. This sequence joins TRBV6-6 and TRBJ2-5; the match to TRBD2 covers 11 bases. V gave up 4 bases and J gave up 2 bases; unmatched junction bases: 0. Germline CDR1 MNHNY, CDR2 SVGAGI (reference sequence). The CDR3 length is 14 residues. The CDR3 nucleotides read TGTGCCAGCAGTTCTAGCGGGAGGCAAGAGACCCAGTACTTC. It is translated as CASSSSGRQETQYF.

This clonotype was recorded many times. The genes are TRBV6-6 and TRBJ2-2, with TRBD1 matching over 9 bases. This CDR3 has 16 residues. Per germline, CDR1 MNHNY and CDR2 SVGAGI (reference sequence). Trimming at V came to 6 bases and at J to 5 bases, leaving 10 bases not matched to a gene. The CDR3: CASSPPWGTGTGELFF. CDR3 nucleotides: TGTGCCAGCAGCCCCCCGTGGGGGACAGGGACCGGGGAGCTGTTTTTT.

This clonotype has a count of ten or more. The chain's CDR3 is CSVEGENTGELFF. The CDR3 coding sequence is TGCAGCGTTGAGGGGGAGAACACCGGGGAGCTGTTTTTT. V gene TRBV29-1 combines with J gene TRBJ2-2; the D gene could be TRBD1 or TRBD2 (5 bases each). CDR1 is SQVTM and CDR2 is ANQGSEA in the germline V gene. With 3 bases removed from V and 1 base from J, the gap between germline ends came to 6 bases. The CDR3 loop spans 13 amino acids.

This sequence joins TRBV6-2 or TRBV6-3 and TRBJ2-7; possible D gene TRBD2, 6 bases. The V and J ends lost 0 bases and 0 bases respectively, with 18 bases between them. Looked up from germline, CDR1 is MNHEY and CDR2 is SVGEGT. The CDR3 loop spans 18 amino acids. The CDR3 DNA reads TGTGCCAGCAGTTACTCGTTACGTAGCGGAACCCTCTCCTACGAGCAGTACTTC. Its protein is CASSYSLRSGTLSYEQYF.

This clonotype was seen at least ten times. The chain has TRBV3-1 and TRBJ2-3; TRBD2 agrees at 8 bases. This CDR3 is built from 15 residues. From germline, CDR1 is LGHDT and CDR2 YNNKEL (reference sequence). The V segment lost 4 bases and the J segment 7 bases; nucleotides outside the gene matches: 10. DNA for the CDR3: TGTGCCAGCAGCCCGAGCGGGAGAAGGACAAATACGCAGTATTTT. Its translation: CASSPSGRRTNTQYF.

The chain recombines TRBV6-1 with TRBJ1-5; unclear D gene. The CDR3 extends over 15 amino acids. The germline V and J ends were trimmed by 4 bases and 0 bases, with 10 bases remaining between them. The germline V gene encodes CDR1 MNHNS and CDR2 SASEGT. The CDR3 loop reads CASSGPSPSNQPQHF. The CDR3 coding sequence is TGTGCCAGCAGTGGACCGAGCCCTAGCAATCAGCCCCAGCATTTT.

This clonotype was counted at least ten times. The rearrangement joins TRBV11-3 to TRBJ2-1; D is undetermined. V lost 2 bases and J 4 bases, leaving 12 bases between the germline ends. Germline V gives CDR1 SGHNT, CDR2 YENEEA. There are 15 residues in the CDR3. The CDR3 region has the DNA TGTGCCAGCAGCTTAAGGGCCCTAACTTACAATGAGCAGTTCTTC. This sequence encodes CASSLRALTYNEQFF.

This clonotype came up many times. The chain links TRBV19 to TRBJ1-5; D unresolved. Per the germline V gene, CDR1 is LNHDA and CDR2 is SQIVND (reference sequence). The CDR3 runs to 14 residues. Trimming removed 7 bases at V and 9 bases at J, with 19 bases between. CDR3 bases: TGTGCCAGTACCCTGGGCAGTGACTATCGGCCCCAGCATTTT. Residues: CASTLGSDYRPQHF.

The table lists this clonotype with a count of one. This sequence is one base from a far larger clone and is likely a read error. The chain carries TRBV6-2 or TRBV6-3 and TRBJ2-1; D unclear. Per germline, CDR1 MNHEY and CDR2 SVGEGT. The CDR3 contains 11 residues. For the CDR3, the DNA is TGTGCCAGCAGCTATTACAATGAGCGGTTCTTC. It is translated as CASSYYNERFF.

This clonotype has at least ten counts. The gene calls are TRBV7-8 and TRBJ1-5; the D is unclear. Deletions cut 1 base from V and 6 bases from J, with 13 bases between. The CDR3 has 15 residues. Per the germline V gene, CDR1 is SGHVS and CDR2 is FQNEAQ. CDR3 nucleotide sequence: TGTGCCAGCAGCTTAGATAGCTTGATAGGTCAGCCCCAGCATTTT. Its protein is CASSLDSLIGQPQHF.

J is TRBJ2-6 and V is TRBV27, with 10 bases fitting TRBD1. V dropped 5 bases and J dropped 1; count of bases not matched to a gene: 2. This CDR3 is 16 amino acids long. Germline CDR1 and CDR2: MNHEY and SMNVEV (reference sequence). The CDR3 nucleotides read TGTGCCAGCAGTGACAGGGGGCGTTCTGGGGCCAACGTCCTGACTTTC. Translation gives CASSDRGRSGANVLTF.

This clonotype was detected only a few times. The chain recombines TRBV28 with TRBJ1-6; D may be TRBD1 (5 bases). The CDR3 extends over 16 amino acids. Trimming removed 6 bases at V and 0 bases at J, with 12 bases between. Germline CDR1 MDHEN, CDR2 SYDVKM. In nucleotides, the CDR3 is TGTGCCAGCAGCTCGCCCGGGGGCTCCTATAATTCACCCCTCCACTTT. This codes for CASSSPGGSYNSPLHF.

This clonotype was counted at least ten times. The V call is TRBV20-1, the J call TRBJ2-7; 9 positions agree with TRBD1. Germline V CDR1 and CDR2: DFQATT, SNEGSKA (reference sequence). The V and J ends lost 3 bases and 4 bases, in that order; junction bases with no gene match: 10. The CDR3 length is 15 residues. In DNA form, the CDR3 reads TGCAGTGCTAGCCCAGGGGACAGGGTAGGTTACGAGCAGTACTTC. Encoded protein: CSASPGDRVGYEQYF.